This TCR beta chain emerged from a study of cytomegalovirus exposure and HLA in healthy donors (dated 2017 in TCRdb). In terms of the full investigation: An earlier analysis of roughly 630 of the donors reported more than 250 Gb of sequence data and some 120 million unique TCR beta sequences from approximately 180 million T cells. Approximately 310 gigabases of sequencing data and approximately 93 million unique TCR sequences were included in an early release covering about 600 HLA-typed donors. Of the approximately 400 genotyped donors, less than 85% were placed in the genetic ancestry cluster associated with self-reported Caucasian donors. The study aimed to test whether cataloging public T cell receptors could reveal signatures of past pathogen exposure. Using immunosequencing, the study profiled T cell repertoires from fewer than 700 subjects and related those repertoires to cytomegalovirus serostatus. A separate validation cohort of about 110 different subjects was used in addition to the roughly 670-subject first cohort. The study combined high-throughput TCR immunosequencing, statistical association of individual TCRs with disease status, and machine learning to predict cytomegalovirus infection status. In a later analysis, previously published TCR beta repertoires from hundreds of donors were re-analyzed and high-resolution HLA genotyping was added so that TCR occurrence patterns could be studied. The later analysis used no new phenotypic data to find candidate immune exposures, relying instead on TCR beta sequences and their occurrence across donors. An earlier analysis of around 580 of the donors used high-throughput TCR beta sequencing to judge whether each TCR beta V gene segment behaved as functional or pseudogenic. Donor age, sex, ethnicity and CMV serostatus were collected together with the repertoire data. Genome-wide SNP genotypes for about 55% of the 666 donors were used in a later genetic analysis, which treated that subset as a discovery cohort. Every discovery cohort repertoire had been produced on one sequencing platform. Both class I and class II loci were covered by HLA typing, at four-digit resolution. Typing coverage differed by locus: A, B, C, DRB1 and DQB1 were typed in roughly 620-630 donors, DQA1 in approximately 520, DPA1 in around 580, and DPB1 in roughly 450. Five DR-DQ haplotypes were handled as single units for association and clustering because linkage in the cohort was strong. Across 398 genotyped donors of the cohort, an average of approximately 200,000 unique TCR beta nucleotide sequences per donor were sequenced, and roughly a sixth of those sequences were non-productive. Overall study results and their limits: In the study, about 150 TCR beta chains were listed as associated with cytomegalovirus. An earlier analysis of around 600 of the donors showed that most TCR beta V segments appeared in productive rearrangements either about 87% or about 30% of the time, which broadly matched IMGT annotations. Correlated functional status among segregating V segments might reflect linkage disequilibrium, but an unknown experimental factor could not be ruled out. Most CMV-associated TCR beta chains appeared to be HLA-restricted in a later analysis, and the HLA associations seemed to be driven largely by CMV exposure. The authors suggested that the approach could potentially be generalized to other disease states and immunological phenotypes. Compared with the roughly 720-donor mean, donors in an Asian-associated ancestry cluster had fewer N-insertions in productive TCRs, according to a later genetic analysis. A later analysis found that TCR association rates varied across HLA loci, with DRB1 alleles showing the most associated TCRs and HLA-C alleles the fewest. Some IMGT-functional V segments, including TRBV6-2 and TRBV6-3, could not be told apart with the 87-base-pair reads, so those segments were excluded. According to a later analysis, parvovirus B19, influenza, CMV and Epstein-Barr virus appeared linked to several top co-occurrence clusters. While some public TCRs were present in many individuals, most TCR sequences turned up only very rarely across donors. A further reported finding was that TCR beta sequences accurately predicted the HLA-A and HLA-B alleles for most subjects in the first cohort. A group of highly shared sequence variants was considered likely to be a technical artifact of the sequencing pipeline. CMV serostatus was the only immune exposure information available for the cohort. When HLA alleles, especially DR and DQ, strongly co-occurred, TCR associations were difficult to assign to individual alleles. Cytomegalovirus status was reported to be diagnosed by the classifier with high specificity and sensitivity in both the original and validation cohorts. In vitro tests confirmed that a few of the cytomegalovirus-associated TCR beta chains recognize cytomegalovirus antigens. This cohort had only TCR beta chains sequenced, and the lack of alpha or paired-chain data limited which features could be detected. The presence/absence analyses assumed that sequencing depth was roughly uniform across donors, and that assumption may not be true. At a false discovery rate of 0.05, a later analysis linked 16,951 TCR beta sequences to specific HLA alleles. A later genetic analysis associated a missense DCLRE1C variant with V-gene and J-gene trimming of TCR beta chains, and an independent cohort replicated the association. In a later analysis, HLA-associated TCR beta chains showed more clonal expansion and lower generation probabilities than non-associated chains that were equally common. Because HLA typing was missing for some donors at each locus, association tests included only the typed subset. Because counts were too low, about 15 rarely observed V segments, including chromosome 9 orphons, were left out of the earlier analysis of some 640 of the donors.

After removal of 5 bases from V and 0 bases from J, the junction retains 6 bases not matched to a gene. Spanning cysteine to phenylalanine, the CDR3 consists of 16 amino acids. Just CDR3 DNA is preserved here, 48 bases in frame from base 1. Looking up the germline V gene yields CDR1 SNHLY and CDR2 FYNNEI. The cohort consisted of 600 to 700 healthy bone marrow donors. All cohort members were sampled while nominally healthy, although unrecorded immune exposures were likely present. The donor tested CMV seropositive and was one of the 289 seropositive cohort members. Every donor gave a peripheral blood sample, and the peripheral blood mononuclear cells from that sample were used for TCR beta sequencing. The Qiagen DNeasy Blood Extraction Kit was used to extract genomic DNA from the blood cell samples. Note on this clone: This receptor's antigen is unknown. Base qualities are not at hand, and no much larger clone is one base apart.

To prepare the library, the immunoSEQ multiplex PCR assay was applied. For the multiplex PCR, a mixture combining 60 forward primers for TCR Vbeta segments and 13 reverse primers for TCR Jbeta segments was used. A multiplex PCR assay on genomic DNA amplified the CDR3 region of rearranged TCR beta genes. The amplified TCR beta libraries were sequenced on the Illumina HiSeq System as 87-base-pair reads. From the authors' description of their analysis: In a later analysis, about 80 million unique TCR beta chains were counted across the 650 to 750 repertoires, and roughly 11 million of these chains were shared by at least two donors. Raw reads were error-corrected and collapsed into unique sequences with a nearest-neighbor algorithm that merged closely related sequences to remove PCR and sequencing errors. V, D and J gene segments were assigned by aligning CDR3 sequences to IMGT reference sequences. For a sequence to be retained, a match of at least six nucleotides was required to both a V gene segment and a J gene segment. Rearrangements were classified as productive when the CDR3 lacked stop codons and remained in frame with V and J, and all other rearrangements were classified as non-productive. Following IMGT convention, CDR3 was defined as the stretch from the second conserved V-encoded cysteine up to the conserved J-encoded phenylalanine. The earlier analysis of fewer than 750 of the donors excluded sequences that lacked an unambiguous match to a single V gene segment. An earlier analysis of just under 600 of the donors called V segments functional above 56.7% productive rearrangements and segregating when the between-donor standard deviation exceeded 5%. A statistical classification framework was built for diagnosing cytomegalovirus status from the catalog of TCR beta chain sequences. A later analysis assigned V and J genes by comparing TCR nucleotide sequences with IMGT/GENE-DB human TR gene sequences. A later analysis assigned CDR3 sequences and most-parsimonious VDJ recombination scenarios with the TCRdist pipeline. In a later analysis, each TCR beta chain was defined by its CDR3 amino acid sequence together with its V-gene family, and reads lacking a unique V-gene family were excluded. As a way to deal with suspected cross-contamination and a sequencing artifact, a later analysis dropped 592 nucleotide sequences that were highly shared and had low generation probability. In a later analysis, a clonal expansion index was calculated for each public chain from normalized within-repertoire ranks of inferred template counts. In a later analysis, generation probabilities were computed using a VDJ recombination model fitted to out-of-frame rearrangements, and the results were checked against IGoR. In a later analysis, hypergeometric tests were used to score TCR-TCR, TCR-HLA and TCR-CMV co-occurrence, with a repertoire-size bias correction applied to TCR pairs. A later analysis estimated false discovery rates by permuting HLA or CMV assignments 20 times. In a later analysis, co-occurring TCRs were grouped with DBSCAN, and TCRdist sequence similarity was added when clustering was performed within HLA-allele-positive subsets. Repertoires with fewer than 30,000 or more than 120,000 public chains were left out of co-occurrence clustering, as were about 5 repertoires with anomalous nucleotide sharing. TCRdb's version of the immuneACCESS table is confined to in-frame rearrangements and falls short of the full clone set. An unresolved V gene accounts for under half of the shortfall where checked; the remainder is of unknown origin. V and J calls and clone size are as listed in that table; D and trimming were resolved from the DNA. The sample records 93,000 or so clones, about 83% of which are singletons. Jointly, the top ten make up roughly 5.3% of the sample.

Recombination linked TRBV2 to TRBJ2-1, with 8 middle bases fitting TRBD1. The TCR comes from a woman between 18 and 29 years old in good health and CMV-seropositive. Sequenced input: PBMCs. At the DNA level, the sequence is TGTGCCAGCAGTAAGACAGGGGTGACCTCCTACAATGAGCAGTTCTTC. This gives the protein CASSKTGVTSYNEQFF.